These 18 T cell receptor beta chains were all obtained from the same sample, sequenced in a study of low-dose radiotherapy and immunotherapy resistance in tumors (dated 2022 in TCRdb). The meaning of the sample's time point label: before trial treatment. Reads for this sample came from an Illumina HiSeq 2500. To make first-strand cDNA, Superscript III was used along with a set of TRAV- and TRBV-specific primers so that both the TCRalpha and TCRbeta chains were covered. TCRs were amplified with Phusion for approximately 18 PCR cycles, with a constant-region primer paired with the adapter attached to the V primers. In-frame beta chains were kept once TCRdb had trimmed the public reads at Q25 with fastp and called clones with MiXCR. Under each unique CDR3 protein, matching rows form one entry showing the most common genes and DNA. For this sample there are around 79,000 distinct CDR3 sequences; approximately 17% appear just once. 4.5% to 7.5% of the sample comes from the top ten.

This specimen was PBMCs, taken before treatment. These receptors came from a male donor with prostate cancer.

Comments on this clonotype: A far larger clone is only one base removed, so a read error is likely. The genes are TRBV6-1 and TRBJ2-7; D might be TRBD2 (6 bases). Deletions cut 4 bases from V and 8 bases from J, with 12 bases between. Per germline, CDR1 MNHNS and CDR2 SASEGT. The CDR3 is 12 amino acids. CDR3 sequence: CASSGLGGKQYF. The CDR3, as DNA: TGTGCCAGCAGTGGGCTGGGCGGGAAGCAGTACTTC.

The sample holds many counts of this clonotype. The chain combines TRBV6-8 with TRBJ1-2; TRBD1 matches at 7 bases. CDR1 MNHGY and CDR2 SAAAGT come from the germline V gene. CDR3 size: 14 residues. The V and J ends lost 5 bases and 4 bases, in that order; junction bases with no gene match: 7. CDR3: CASSIDRAAYGYTF. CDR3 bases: TGTGCCAGCAGTATCGACAGGGCGGCCTATGGCTACACCTTC.

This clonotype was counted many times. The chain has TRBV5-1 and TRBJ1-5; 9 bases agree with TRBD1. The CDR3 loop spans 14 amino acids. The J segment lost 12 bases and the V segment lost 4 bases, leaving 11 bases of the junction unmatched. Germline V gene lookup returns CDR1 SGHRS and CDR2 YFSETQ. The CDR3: CASSIGTGNHLQHF. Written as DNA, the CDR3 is TGCGCCAGCAGCATTGGGACAGGGAATCATCTCCAGCATTTT.

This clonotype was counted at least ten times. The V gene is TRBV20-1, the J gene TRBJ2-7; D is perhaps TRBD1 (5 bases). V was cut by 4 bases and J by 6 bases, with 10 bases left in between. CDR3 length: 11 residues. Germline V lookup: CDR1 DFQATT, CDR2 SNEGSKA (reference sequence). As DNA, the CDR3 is TGCAGTGCTAAAGACAGCCTCGAGCAGTACTTC. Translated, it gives CSAKDSLEQYF.

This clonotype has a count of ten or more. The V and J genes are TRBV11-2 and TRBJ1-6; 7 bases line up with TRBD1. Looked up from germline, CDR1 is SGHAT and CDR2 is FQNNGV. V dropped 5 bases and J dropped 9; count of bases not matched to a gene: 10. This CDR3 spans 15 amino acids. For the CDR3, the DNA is TGTGCCAGCAGCCAAAACAGGGGTAAGGGTTCACCCCTCCACTTT. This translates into CASSQNRGKGSPLHF.

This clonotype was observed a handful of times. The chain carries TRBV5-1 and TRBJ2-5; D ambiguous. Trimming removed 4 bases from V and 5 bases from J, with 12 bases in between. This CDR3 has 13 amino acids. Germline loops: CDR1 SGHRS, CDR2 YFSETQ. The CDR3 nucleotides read TGCGCCAGCAGCCTGGCGCAACATGAGACCCAGTACTTC. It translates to CASSLAQHETQYF.

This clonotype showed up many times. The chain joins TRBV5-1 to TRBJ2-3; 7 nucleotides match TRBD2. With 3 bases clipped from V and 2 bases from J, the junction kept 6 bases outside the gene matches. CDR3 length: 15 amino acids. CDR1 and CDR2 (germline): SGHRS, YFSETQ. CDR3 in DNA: TGCGCCAGCAGCTCGGCGGGGGTGATCACAGATACGCAGTATTTT. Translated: CASSSAGVITDTQYF. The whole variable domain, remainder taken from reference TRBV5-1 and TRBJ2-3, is KAGVTQTPRYLIKTRGQQVTLSCSPISGHRSVSWYQQTPGQGLQFLFEYFSETQRNKGNFPGRFSGRQFSNSRSEMNVSTLELGDSALYLCASSSAGVITDTQYFGPGTRLTVL.

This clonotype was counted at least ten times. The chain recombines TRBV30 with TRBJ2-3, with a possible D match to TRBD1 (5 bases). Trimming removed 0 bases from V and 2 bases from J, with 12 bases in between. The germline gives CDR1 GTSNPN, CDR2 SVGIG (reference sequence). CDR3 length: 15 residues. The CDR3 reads CAWSVPRGNTDTQYF. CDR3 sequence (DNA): TGTGCCTGGAGTGTACCTAGGGGTAACACAGATACGCAGTATTTT.

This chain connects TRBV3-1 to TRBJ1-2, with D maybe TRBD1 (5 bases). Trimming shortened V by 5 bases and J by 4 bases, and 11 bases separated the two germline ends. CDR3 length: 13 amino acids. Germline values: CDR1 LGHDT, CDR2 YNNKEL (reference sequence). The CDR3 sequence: CASSEGRVYGYTF. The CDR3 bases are TGTGCCAGCAGCGAGGGACGGGTCTATGGCTACACCTTC.

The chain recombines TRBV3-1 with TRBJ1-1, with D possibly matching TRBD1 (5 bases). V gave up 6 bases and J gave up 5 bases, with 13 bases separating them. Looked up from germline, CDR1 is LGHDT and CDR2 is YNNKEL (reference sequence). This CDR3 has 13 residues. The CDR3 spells CASSHEGRTEAFF. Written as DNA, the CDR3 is TGTGCCAGCAGTCACGAGGGGCGAACTGAAGCTTTCTTT.

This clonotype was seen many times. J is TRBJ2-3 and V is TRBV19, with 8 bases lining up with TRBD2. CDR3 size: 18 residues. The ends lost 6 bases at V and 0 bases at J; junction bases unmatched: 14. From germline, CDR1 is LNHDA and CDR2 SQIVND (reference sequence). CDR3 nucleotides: TGTGCCAGTAGCAAAACTTGGGCGGGGGGTTCTAGCACAGATACGCAGTATTTT. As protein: CASSKTWAGGSSTDTQYF.

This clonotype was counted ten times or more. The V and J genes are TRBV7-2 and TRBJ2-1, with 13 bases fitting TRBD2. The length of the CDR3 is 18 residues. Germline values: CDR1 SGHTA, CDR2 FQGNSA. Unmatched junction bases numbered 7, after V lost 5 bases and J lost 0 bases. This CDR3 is CASSRTSGGASSYNEQFF. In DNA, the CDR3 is TGTGCCAGCAGCAGAACTAGCGGGGGGGCTAGCTCCTACAATGAGCAGTTCTTC.

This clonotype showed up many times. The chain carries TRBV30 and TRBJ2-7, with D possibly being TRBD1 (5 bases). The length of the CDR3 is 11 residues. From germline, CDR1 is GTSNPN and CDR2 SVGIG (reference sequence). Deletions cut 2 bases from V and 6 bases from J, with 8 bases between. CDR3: CAWSRQGEQYF. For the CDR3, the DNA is TGTGCCTGGAGTCGCCAGGGCGAGCAGTACTTC.

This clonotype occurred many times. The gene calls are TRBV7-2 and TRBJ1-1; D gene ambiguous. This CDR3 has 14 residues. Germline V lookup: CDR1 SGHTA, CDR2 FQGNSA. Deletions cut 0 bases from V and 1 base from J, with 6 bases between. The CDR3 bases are TGTGCCAGCAGCTTAGCGCGGGAGAACACTGAAGCTTTCTTT. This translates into CASSLARENTEAFF.

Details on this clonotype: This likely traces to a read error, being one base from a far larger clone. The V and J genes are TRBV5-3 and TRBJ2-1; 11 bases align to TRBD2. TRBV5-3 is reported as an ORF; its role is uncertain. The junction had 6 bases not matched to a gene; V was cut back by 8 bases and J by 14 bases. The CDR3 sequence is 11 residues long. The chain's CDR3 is CASSLSGREFF. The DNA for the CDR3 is TGTGCCAGCAGCCTTAGCGGGAGGGAGTTCTTC.

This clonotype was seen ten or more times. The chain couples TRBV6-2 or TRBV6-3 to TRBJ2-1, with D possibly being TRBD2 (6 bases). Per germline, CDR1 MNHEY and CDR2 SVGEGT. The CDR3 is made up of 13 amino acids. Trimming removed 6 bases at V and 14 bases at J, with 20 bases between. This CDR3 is CASSFQIGREEFF. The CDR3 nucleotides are TGTGCCAGCAGCTTTCAGATCGGAAGGGAGGAGTTCTTC.

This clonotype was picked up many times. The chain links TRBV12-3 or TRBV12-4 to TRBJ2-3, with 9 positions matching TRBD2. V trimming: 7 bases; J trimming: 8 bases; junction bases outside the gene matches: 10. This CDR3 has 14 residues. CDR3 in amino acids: CASIFGREGGTQYF. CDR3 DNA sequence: TGTGCCAGCATCTTTGGGCGGGAGGGTGGTACGCAGTATTTT.

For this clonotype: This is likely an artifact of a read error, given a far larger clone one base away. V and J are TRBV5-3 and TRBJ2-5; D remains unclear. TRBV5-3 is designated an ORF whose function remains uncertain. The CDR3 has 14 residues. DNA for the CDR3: TGTGCCAGCAGCTTGGAGTGGGCCGAGGAGACCCAGTGCTTC. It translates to CASSLEWAEETQCF.